This TCR beta chain was profiled in a study of CD8+ T cells in alopecia areata. Whole-study findings and limits: Relative to normal scalp, lesional scalp, especially alopecia totalis/universalis, showed higher clonality.

Looked up from germline, CDR1 is WSHSY and CDR2 is SAAADI. Trimming removed 4 bases from V and 3 bases from J; junction bases left unmatched: 8. The CDR3 loop spans 15 amino acids. In the case of this clone: The antigen remains unidentified.

RNA extraction was followed by reverse transcription into cDNA, which acted as the sequencing template. Clones were sequenced by immunoSEQ multiplex PCR, and TCRdb holds only the in-frame ones, with some missing. The sample records 95,000 to 120,000 clones, 55% to 70% being singletons. Collection of lesional scalp punch biopsies and peripheral blood was performed in alopecia areata patients. PBMCs were stained for CD3, CD4 and CD8, and CD4+ and CD8+ T cells were sorted. This clonotype originated in a human donor with alopecia areata. The sequencing sample was made of NKG2D-low CD8+ T cells sorted from blood. The chain carries TRBV10-2 and TRBJ1-2; 7 bases are a match to TRBD1. CDR3 DNA: TGCGCCAGCAGTGGCGGGGGACAGATCCACTATGGCTACACCTTC. Its translation is CASSGGGQIHYGYTF.